Below, one T cell receptor (beta chain) is given with its context. Its antigen is not known. The CDR3 spans 14 residues. V shed 4 bases and J shed 0 bases, with 8 bases lying between them. Germline lookup yields CDR1 SGHDT and CDR2 YYEEEE. These data belong to a study of cytomegalovirus exposure and HLA in healthy donors. The PCR ran on 60 Vbeta and 13 Jbeta primers. The table came from immunoSEQ multiplex PCR; TCRdb's copy has only in-frame clones and leaves some out. The sample holds around 150,000 clones, around 80% seen once. Points from the study as a whole: Some V segments (TRBV6-2 and TRBV6-3 among them) were excluded as indistinguishable.

V gene TRBV5-6 combines with J gene TRBJ1-3; D gene unclear. This receptor was identified in a girl under 18 in good health and CMV-seropositive. Input material: PBMCs. CDR3 DNA: TGTGCCAGCAGCGACGGCGGCTCTGGAAACACCATATATTTT. Amino acids: CASSDGGSGNTIYF.